These 13 T cell receptor beta chains share one sample of origin, sequenced in a study of CD8 T cells in Susac syndrome. Reverse transcription used 0.5 to 1 ug RNA and random hexamers. TCRdb analysed the immunoSEQ multiplex PCR reads with MiXCR anew, one entry per CDR3 protein. The repertoire holds 180,000 or so distinct CDR3 sequences, with 90% to 95% as singletons. Sequencing was done on a sample of CD4+ T cells from PBMCs. The source is a human donor in good health.

As regards this clonotype: A read error may produce the germline difference seen at one junction end. The chain couples TRBV20-1 to TRBJ1-2, with no clear D. Germline V gene lookup returns CDR1 DFQATT and CDR2 SNEGSKA (reference sequence). CDR3 size: 12 residues. The chain's CDR3 is CSARDLTYGYTF. The CDR3 DNA reads as TGCAGTGCTAGAGATCTGACCTATGGCTACACTTTC.

This clonotype is a singleton in its sample. This rearrangement joins TRBV12-3 or TRBV12-4 to TRBJ2-7; D might be TRBD1 or TRBD2, each matching 6 bases. CDR3 length equals 15 residues. The V gene lost 1 base and the J gene lost 10 bases, with 20 bases spanning the gap. CDR3 residues: CASSLGTGGGLRQYF. For the CDR3, the DNA is TGTGCCAGCAGTTTAGGCACCGGTGGGGGGCTAAGACAGTACTTC.

The chain joins TRBV29-1 to TRBJ1-2; TRBD1 aligns across 8 bases. Per germline, CDR1 SQVTM and CDR2 ANQGSEA. The CDR3 sequence is 12 residues long. The junction had 2 bases not matched to a gene; V was cut back by 6 bases and J by 2 bases. The CDR3 reads CSVDRANYGYTF. The CDR3 DNA sequence: TGCAGCGTGGACAGGGCCAACTATGGCTACACCTTC.

On this clonotype: The conserved final phenylalanine or tryptophan is absent from the CDR3, which likely points to a read error. The DNA is left out, because the CDR3 cannot be placed on it with certainty; the CDR3 is given as TCRdb lists it. The chain employs TRBV28 and TRBJ1-6; the DNA was not used to check the table's D call, TRBD1. Germline lookup yields CDR1 MDHEN and CDR2 SYDVKM. Including both end residues, the CDR3 is 12 amino acids long. The CDR3 spells CASSSTRASPNL.

The chain couples TRBV20-1 to TRBJ2-7; 8 bases are a match to TRBD1. CDR1 and CDR2 (germline): DFQATT, SNEGSKA (reference sequence). J was trimmed by 7 bases and V by 3 bases; bases with no gene match: 11. The CDR3 sequence is 14 residues long. In DNA form, the CDR3 reads TGCAGTGCTAGGATAGTGACAGGGGCTAGAGAGCAGTACTTC. Its translation: CSARIVTGAREQYF.

This chain joins TRBV5-1 and TRBJ2-1; 8 nucleotides match TRBD2. Per germline, CDR1 SGHRS and CDR2 YFSETQ. V lost 4 bases to trimming and J lost 6 bases; unmatched junction nucleotides: 9. The length of the CDR3 is 15 residues. This chain's CDR3 is CASSAPGLGGNEQFF. DNA for the CDR3: TGCGCCAGCAGCGCCCCGGGACTAGGCGGCAATGAGCAGTTCTTC.

This chain connects TRBV3-1 to TRBJ1-1; unclear D gene. Germline CDR1 and CDR2: LGHDT and YNNKEL (reference sequence). CDR3 size: 13 residues. Deletions cut 7 bases from V and 1 base from J, with 10 bases between. The CDR3 coding sequence is TGTGCCAGCACCTTGACGGCGAACACTGAAGCTTTCTTT. It specifies CASTLTANTEAFF.

The chain is built from TRBV30 and TRBJ2-3, with TRBD1 matching over 7 bases. Trimming took 6 bases from V and 4 from J; bases not matched to a gene: 10. The CDR3 extends over 14 amino acids. Germline values: CDR1 GTSNPN, CDR2 SVGIG (reference sequence). The CDR3 DNA reads as TGTGCCTGTACCCCGGGACAGATCCCAGATACGCAGTATTTT. It codes for CACTPGQIPDTQYF.

The rearrangement links TRBV18 to TRBJ2-1, with 7 positions matching TRBD1. V shed 6 bases and J 6 bases; nucleotides not matched to a gene: 11. Germline V lookup: CDR1 KGHSH, CDR2 LQKENI. CDR3 length equals 15 residues. CDR3 nucleotides: TGTGCCAGCTCGCTTTACAGGGGTGAGGGCAATGAGCAGTTCTTC. Translation gives CASSLYRGEGNEQFF.

The chain couples TRBV25-1 to TRBJ1-1; D is unclear. Trimming stripped 6 bases from V and 1 base from J, with 6 bases between. The CDR3 spans 12 residues. The germline V gene encodes CDR1 MGHDK and CDR2 SYGVNS. The CDR3 region is CASRRSNTEAFF. CDR3 sequence (DNA): TGTGCCAGCAGGAGATCGAACACTGAAGCTTTCTTT. Drawing the rest from reference TRBV25-1 and TRBJ1-1, the complete variable domain is EADIYQTPRYLVIGTGKKITLECSQTMGHDKMYWYQQDPGMELHLIHYSYGVNSTEKGDLSSESTVSRIRTEHFPLTLESARPSHTSQYLCASRRSNTEAFFGQGTRLTVV.

The table lists this clonotype with a few counts. V is TRBV7-2 and J is TRBJ2-5; D perhaps matches TRBD1 (6 bases). This CDR3 comprises 14 residues. The V end was cut by 4 bases, the J end by 0 bases, with 9 bases between. CDR1 SGHTA and CDR2 FQGNSA come from the germline V gene. The CDR3 spells CASSSQGNQETQYF. The CDR3 coding sequence is TGTGCCAGCAGCTCGCAGGGGAACCAAGAGACCCAGTACTTC. Drawing the rest from reference TRBV7-2 and TRBJ2-5, the complete variable domain is GAGVSQSPSNKVTEKGKDVELRCDPISGHTALYWYRQSLGQGLEFLIYFQGNSAPDKSGLPSDRFSAERTGGSVSTLTIQRTQQEDSAVYLCASSSQGNQETQYFGPGTRLLVL.

V usage is TRBV20-1 and J usage is TRBJ2-1; the match to TRBD1 covers 7 bases. This CDR3 is built from 14 residues. Unmatched junction bases numbered 8, after V lost 3 bases and J lost 6 bases. Germline V gene data show CDR1 as DFQATT and CDR2 as SNEGSKA (reference sequence). The CDR3 loop reads CSASTARGFNEQFF. DNA for the CDR3: TGCAGTGCTAGCACGGCCAGGGGGTTCAATGAGCAGTTCTTC.

This chain connects TRBV20-1 to TRBJ2-1, with 11 bases that match TRBD1. CDR1 and CDR2 from the germline V gene are DFQATT and SNEGSKA (reference sequence). Trimming cost V 0 bases and J 6 bases; bases outside gene matches: 10. This CDR3 has 17 amino acids. CDR3 sequence reads: CSARDPGQGARGNEQFF. In DNA form, the CDR3 reads TGCAGTGCTAGAGATCCCGGACAGGGGGCTAGGGGCAATGAGCAGTTCTTC.